This entry is about one T cell receptor (beta chain). Its antigen is as yet unknown. The data derive from a study of T cells in localized non-small cell lung cancer. Some clones are missing from TCRdb's copy, which holds only in-frame ones; the method was immunoSEQ multiplex PCR. The sample consists of 2,500 to 3,000 clones, roughly a third of them appearing once. This CDR3 contains 15 residues. Germline loops: CDR1 LNHDA, CDR2 SQIVND (reference sequence). With 6 bases removed from V and 2 bases from J, the gap between germline ends came to 14 bases. Study-wide points: Uninvolved nearby lung showed the greatest T cell clonality, exceeding that found in tumor.

The clonotype comes from a female donor of 60 years or more with stage II squamous cell lung carcinoma. The source was lung tumor tissue, collected before any cancer treatment. This sequence joins TRBV19 and TRBJ1-5; a weak D match, TRBD1 (6 bases). The CDR3 DNA reads TGTGCCAGTAGCCCCTCAGGGGATGGCAATCAGCCCCAGCATTTT. Translating it yields CASSPSGDGNQPQHF.